A single sample is the source of the 19 T cell receptor beta chains below, sequenced in a study of blood T cell repertoires in COVID-19. TCRdb's table, derived via immunoSEQ multiplex PCR, lists solely in-frame clones and lacks some. The sample includes 140,000 to 150,000 clones, roughly 79% of them seen just once. Sequences were obtained from peripheral blood. The receptor source for this set is a human donor with acute or convalescent COVID-19. The donor label of this sample is uncertain.

V and J are TRBV19 and TRBJ2-2; 9 positions match TRBD2. V lost 5 bases to trimming and J lost 0 bases; unmatched junction nucleotides: 1. The CDR3 length is 15 residues. Germline CDR1 is LNHDA and CDR2 is SQIVND (reference sequence). The CDR3 spells CASSLAGANTGELFF. CDR3 DNA sequence: TGTGCCAGTAGTTTAGCGGGGGCGAACACCGGGGAGCTGTTTTTT.

The chain links TRBV7-8 to TRBJ2-6; no firm D call. Germline V gene lookup returns CDR1 SGHVS and CDR2 FQNEAQ. This CDR3 is 14 amino acids long. V gave up 7 bases and J gave up 0 bases, with 7 bases separating them. CDR3 bases: TGTGCCAGCACAGTAAGCTCTGGGGCCAACGTCCTGACTTTC. It is translated as CASTVSSGANVLTF.

The V call is TRBV24-1, the J call TRBJ1-5; 7 bases are a match to TRBD1. CDR1 KGHDR and CDR2 SFDVKD come from the germline V gene. The CDR3 is 12 amino acids. J lost 11 bases, V lost 0 bases, and 0 bases had no gene match. The CDR3 DNA reads as TGTGCCACCAGTGATTTGGACAGGGCCCAGCATTTT. Encoded protein: CATSDLDRAQHF.

This sequence joins TRBV7-8 and TRBJ1-3, with a weak D call TRBD1 (6 bases). V was cut by 3 bases and J by 4 bases, with 13 bases left in between. Germline V gene data show CDR1 as SGHVS and CDR2 as FQNEAQ. The CDR3 has 15 amino acids. The CDR3 nucleotides are TGTGCCAGCAGCTTCTTAAGGGGGTCCGGAAACACCATATATTTT. As protein: CASSFLRGSGNTIYF.

The genes are TRBV19 and TRBJ1-6, with TRBD1 matching over 12 bases. This CDR3 has 14 amino acids. The germline V gene has CDR1 LNHDA and CDR2 SQIVND (reference sequence). The J segment lost 14 bases and the V segment lost 3 bases, leaving 5 bases of the junction unmatched. CDR3 in amino acids: CASSIGTGGKALHF. As DNA, the CDR3 is TGTGCCAGTAGTATTGGGACAGGGGGCAAGGCCCTCCACTTT.

The rearrangement links TRBV2 to TRBJ1-1; perhaps TRBD1 as D (6 bases). This CDR3 spans 11 amino acids. The ends were cut back, 9 bases at V and 3 bases at J, with 8 bases in the middle. The germline gives CDR1 SNHLY, CDR2 FYNNEI. CDR3 bases: TGTGCCAGACACAGGGACACTGAAGCTTTCTTT. The encoded protein is CARHRDTEAFF.

The V call is TRBV6-5, the J call TRBJ2-3; possibly TRBD1 for D (5 bases). Germline V gene sequence: CDR1 MNHEY, CDR2 SVGAGI. The CDR3 contains 11 residues. Trimming took off 11 bases at V and 6 bases at J, with 12 bases between the two ends. CDR3 DNA sequence: TGTGCCGTCAGGGTCTGGGATACGCAGTATTTT. This sequence encodes CAVRVWDTQYF.

The chain combines TRBV6-5 with TRBJ2-7; 7 bases are shared with TRBD2. The CDR3 has 15 residues. CDR1 and CDR2 (germline): MNHEY, SVGAGI. V trimming: 4 bases; J trimming: 3 bases; junction bases outside the gene matches: 9. CDR3 in DNA: TGTGCCAGCAGTTTGGTCGGGGGGTTAGACTACGAGCAGTACTTC. Protein: CASSLVGGLDYEQYF.

The chain is built from TRBV29-1 and TRBJ2-5; 7 nucleotides match TRBD1. The CDR3 runs 14 residues. Germline CDR1 reads SQVTM; CDR2 reads ANQGSEA. J gave up 5 bases and V 5 bases, and 11 bases lay outside the gene matches. The CDR3 region has the DNA TGCAGCGTTTCGGACAGGACACGGGTGGAGACCCAGTACTTC. This encodes CSVSDRTRVETQYF.

This chain joins TRBV19 and TRBJ1-1, with D maybe TRBD1 (6 bases). CDR3 length: 16 residues. The germline V gene encodes CDR1 LNHDA and CDR2 SQIVND (reference sequence). Trimming stripped 1 base from V and 1 base from J, with 13 bases between. CDR3 amino acids: CASSIAQPGENTEAFF. CDR3 DNA: TGTGCCAGTAGTATAGCCCAGCCAGGGGAGAACACTGAAGCTTTCTTT.

The chain links TRBV4-1 to TRBJ1-5; 11 bases map to TRBD1. The CDR3 totals 16 residues. Trimming removed 3 bases from V and 2 bases from J; junction bases left unmatched: 3. CDR1 MGHRA and CDR2 YSYEKL come from the germline V gene. The CDR3 DNA follows: TGCGCCAGCAGCCATTCGGGACAGGGGGGCAATCAGCCCCAGCATTTT. Translated: CASSHSGQGGNQPQHF.

V gene TRBV14 combines with J gene TRBJ2-5, with 9 bases lining up with TRBD1. Germline CDR1 SGHDN, CDR2 FVKESK. J gave up 4 bases and V 5 bases, and 5 bases lay outside the gene matches. The CDR3 sequence is 14 residues long. CDR3 protein: CASSVDRGRETQYF. CDR3 bases: TGTGCCAGCAGCGTCGACAGGGGGAGAGAGACCCAGTACTTC.

The chain joins TRBV19 to TRBJ1-4; unclear D gene. The V and J ends lost 6 bases and 8 bases respectively, with 10 bases between them. Germline CDR1 and CDR2: LNHDA and SQIVND (reference sequence). The CDR3 runs to 12 residues. In DNA form, the CDR3 reads TGTGCCAGTAGGACATCGGGGGAAAAACTGTTTTTT. Residues: CASRTSGEKLFF.

The chain couples TRBV5-5 to TRBJ2-5, with D maybe TRBD1 (5 bases). V shed 5 bases and J shed 1 base, with 6 bases lying between them. From germline, CDR1 is SGHKS and CDR2 YYEKEE (reference sequence). The CDR3 spans 12 residues. The CDR3 region is CASRQVQETQYF. In DNA, the CDR3 is TGTGCCAGCAGACAGGTCCAAGAGACCCAGTACTTC.

This clone has just one count. This chain joins TRBV3-1 (or the pseudogene TRBV3-2) and TRBJ1-2, with D tentatively TRBD1 (6 bases). Germline V gene sequence: CDR1 LGHDT, CDR2 YNNKEL (reference sequence). Between the trimmed V and J ends, which lost 2 bases and 8 bases, there was a span of 24 bases. The CDR3 sequence is 17 residues long. The CDR3 DNA reads as TGTGCCAGCAGCCAAATGGCCGGGGGGGCTGCTTCTATGGGCTACACCTTC. Its translation is CASSQMAGGAASMGYTF.

The V and J genes are TRBV5-1 and TRBJ2-1; TRBD1 is a possible D gene (5 bases). The CDR3 runs to 14 residues. Germline CDR1 and CDR2: SGHRS and YFSETQ. The V end was cut by 0 bases, the J end by 1 base, with 5 bases between. DNA of the CDR3: TGCGCCAGCAGCTTGGAGGGGTCCTACAATGAGCAGTTCTTC. Translation gives CASSLEGSYNEQFF.

V gene TRBV13 combines with J gene TRBJ2-3; possible D gene TRBD2, 5 bases. Germline assignment: CDR1 PRHDT and CDR2 FYEKMQ (reference sequence). V gave up 5 bases and J gave up 3 bases, with 15 bases separating them. The CDR3 has 15 amino acids. CDR3 residues: CASSLRTFATDTQYF. Here the CDR3 DNA reads TGTGCCAGCAGCCTAAGGACTTTCGCGACAGATACGCAGTATTTT.

This clone was seen a handful of times. The genes are TRBV5-4 and TRBJ2-3, with a possible D match to TRBD2 (6 bases). The CDR3 has 17 residues. Looked up from germline, CDR1 is SGHNT and CDR2 is YYREEE (reference sequence). Trimming left V 4 bases short and J 1 base short, with 19 bases between. CDR3 in amino acids: CASSPRGTARGTDTQYF. For the CDR3, the DNA is TGTGCCAGCAGCCCCAGAGGGACTGCCCGGGGCACAGATACGCAGTATTTT.

To note about this clone: The sample contains more than one DNA sequence encoding this CDR3. This rearrangement joins TRBV9 to TRBJ2-2; no firm D call. V was trimmed by 0 bases and J by 5 bases, leaving 5 bases between them. There are 13 residues in the CDR3. Germline V gene data show CDR1 as SGDLS and CDR2 as YYNGEE. The DNA for the CDR3 is TGTGCCAGCAGCGTAGACGGGACCGGGGAGCTGTTTTTT. This codes for CASSVDGTGELFF.